These 9 T cell receptor beta chains came from one sample sequenced in a study of CD8+CD57+ T cells in acquired aplastic anemia. CDR3 and TCR beta VDJ profiling relied on genomic DNA as the template. TCRdb used MiXCR to reprocess the reads, holding one entry per CDR3 protein. The data show more than 45,000 distinct CDR3 sequences, approximately 72% seen once. The sequencing input was sorted CD4+, CD8+, or CD8+CD57+ T cells (not recorded which) from PBMCs. The receptors were gathered from a human donor in good health, serving as a control.

J is TRBJ2-3 and V is TRBV25-1, with 7 bases matching TRBD1. CDR1 and CDR2 from the germline V gene are MGHDK and SYGVNS. The V gene end was trimmed by 3 bases and the J gene end by 1 base; junction bases not matched to a gene: 7. This CDR3 contains 16 residues. In DNA form, the CDR3 reads TGTGCCAGCAGTGACCGGACAGGAAGGGGCACAGATACGCAGTATTTT. This encodes CASSDRTGRGTDTQYF. The variable domain in full, with the rest retrieved from reference TRBV25-1 and TRBJ2-3, is EADIYQTPRYLVIGTGKKITLECSQTMGHDKMYWYQQDPGMELHLIHYSYGVNSTEKGDLSSESTVSRIRTEHFPLTLESARPSHTSQYLCASSDRTGRGTDTQYFGPGTRLTVL.

The rearrangement links TRBV4-3 to TRBJ1-2, with D uncertain. CDR1 and CDR2 from the germline V gene are LGHNA and YSLEER. Trimming removed 0 bases at V and 3 bases at J, with 11 bases between. The CDR3 is 15 residues long. The DNA for the CDR3 is TGCGCCAGCAGCCAAGATCGCGGGATATACTATGGCTACACCTTC. It specifies CASSQDRGIYYGYTF.

The table lists this clonotype with many counts. The chain employs TRBV2 and TRBJ1-5; no clear D gene. The germline V gene has CDR1 SNHLY and CDR2 FYNNEI. The V and J ends lost 3 bases and 0 bases respectively, with 6 bases between them. The CDR3 length is 14 residues. The CDR3 bases are TGTGCCAGCAGTGAGGCCTATAGCAATCAGCCCCAGCATTTT. It yields the protein CASSEAYSNQPQHF.

This chain connects TRBV2 to TRBJ1-5; D not resolved. Trimming removed 0 bases from V and 0 bases from J, with 9 bases in between. CDR1 SNHLY and CDR2 FYNNEI come from the germline V gene. This CDR3 has 16 amino acids. The CDR3 spells CASSEAPVYSNQPQHF. The CDR3 DNA is TGTGCCAGCAGTGAAGCGCCGGTCTATAGCAATCAGCCCCAGCATTTT.

This chain joins TRBV12-3 or TRBV12-4 and TRBJ2-7; D call uncertain. The CDR3 consists of 17 residues. V lost 5 bases and J lost 1, with 21 bases in between. CDR3 in DNA: TGTGCCAGCAGTCGAAGGGCCGCCGCTACCTCGTCCTACGAGCAGTACTTC. This codes for CASSRRAAATSSYEQYF.

This clonotype was picked up many times. The CDR3 protein is CASSDSGTSNTDTQYF. CDR3 DNA sequence: TGTGCCAGCAGTGACTCGGGGACATCGAACACAGATACGCAGTATTTT. The J gene is TRBJ2-3, the V gene TRBV6-4; tentative D call: TRBD1 (6 bases). Germline values: CDR1 MRHNA, CDR2 SNTAGT. V dropped 0 bases and J dropped 2 bases, with 12 bases sitting between them. The CDR3 sequence is 16 residues long.

The chain carries TRBV2 and TRBJ1-6; tentatively, D is TRBD1 (5 bases). The CDR3 totals 16 residues. The germline V gene encodes CDR1 SNHLY and CDR2 FYNNEI. The V end was cut by 6 bases, the J end by 9 bases, with 21 bases between. CDR3 in amino acids: CASSGNSGGYGSPLHF. The CDR3 DNA reads TGTGCCAGCAGCGGAAATTCGGGGGGTTATGGTTCACCCCTCCACTTT.

A note on this clonotype: Its ends do not fully match the called genes, so a read error is possible. The CDR3 here is CAISEYDREAFF. CDR3 bases: TGTGCCATCAGCGAGTATGACAGGGAAGCTTTCTTT. The rearrangement joins TRBV10-3 to TRBJ1-1, with D maybe TRBD1 (6 bases). The germline CDR1 and CDR2 sequences are ENHRY and SYGVKD. The CDR3 is 12 amino acids.

The table lists this clonotype with many counts. V usage is TRBV27 and J usage is TRBJ2-1; TRBD2 might be the D (6 bases). Germline V gives CDR1 MNHEY, CDR2 SMNVEV (reference sequence). The CDR3 sequence is 13 residues long. The ends were cut back, 5 bases at V and 5 bases at J, with 10 bases in the middle. The CDR3 DNA reads as TGTGCCAGCAGTCGACTAGAGAACAATGAGCAGTTCTTC. This sequence encodes CASSRLENNEQFF.